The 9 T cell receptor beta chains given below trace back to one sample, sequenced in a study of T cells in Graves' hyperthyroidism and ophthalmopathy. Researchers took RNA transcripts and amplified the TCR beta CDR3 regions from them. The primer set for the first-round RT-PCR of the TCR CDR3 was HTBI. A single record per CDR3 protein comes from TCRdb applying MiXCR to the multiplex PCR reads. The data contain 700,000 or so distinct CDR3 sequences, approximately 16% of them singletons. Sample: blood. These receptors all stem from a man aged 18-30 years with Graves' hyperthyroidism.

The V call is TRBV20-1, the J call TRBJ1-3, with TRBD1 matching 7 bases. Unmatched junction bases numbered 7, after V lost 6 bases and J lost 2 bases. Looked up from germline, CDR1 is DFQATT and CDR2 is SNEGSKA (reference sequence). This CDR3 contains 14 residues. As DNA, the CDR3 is TGCAGTGCGCTACGAACAGGGGCTGGAAACACCATATATTTT. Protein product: CSALRTGAGNTIYF.

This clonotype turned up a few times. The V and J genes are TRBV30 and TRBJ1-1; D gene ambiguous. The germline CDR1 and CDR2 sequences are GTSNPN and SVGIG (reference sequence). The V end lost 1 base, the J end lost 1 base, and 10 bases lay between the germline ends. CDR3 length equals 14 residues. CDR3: CAWSAGSGNTEAFF. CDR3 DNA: TGTGCCTGGAGTGCGGGGTCTGGGAACACTGAAGCTTTCTTT.

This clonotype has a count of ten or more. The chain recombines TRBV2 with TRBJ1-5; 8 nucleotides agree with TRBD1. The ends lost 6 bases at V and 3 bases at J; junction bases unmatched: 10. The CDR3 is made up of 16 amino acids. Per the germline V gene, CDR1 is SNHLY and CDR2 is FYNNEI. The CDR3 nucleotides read TGTGCCAGCAGGTTCCACGGACAGGGACTCAATCAGCCCCAGCATTTT. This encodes CASRFHGQGLNQPQHF.

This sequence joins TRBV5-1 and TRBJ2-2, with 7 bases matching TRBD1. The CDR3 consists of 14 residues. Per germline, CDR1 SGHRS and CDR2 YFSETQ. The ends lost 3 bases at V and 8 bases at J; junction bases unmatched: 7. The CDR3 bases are TGCGCCAGCAGCTCGGACAGGAGGAAAGGGGAGCTGTTTTTT. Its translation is CASSSDRRKGELFF.

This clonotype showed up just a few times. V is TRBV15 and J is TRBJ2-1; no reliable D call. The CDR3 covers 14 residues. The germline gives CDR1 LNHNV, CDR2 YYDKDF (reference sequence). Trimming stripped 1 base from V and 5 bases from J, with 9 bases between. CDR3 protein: CATSRVSRNNEQFF. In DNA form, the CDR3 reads TGTGCCACCAGCAGAGTCAGCCGTAACAATGAGCAGTTCTTC.

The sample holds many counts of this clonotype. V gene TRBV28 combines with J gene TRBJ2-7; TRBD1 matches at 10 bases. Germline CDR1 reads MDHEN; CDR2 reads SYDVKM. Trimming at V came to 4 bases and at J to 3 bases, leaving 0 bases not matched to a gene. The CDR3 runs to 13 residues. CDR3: CASSWTGGYEQYF. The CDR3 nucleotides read TGTGCCAGCAGTTGGACAGGGGGCTACGAGCAGTACTTC.

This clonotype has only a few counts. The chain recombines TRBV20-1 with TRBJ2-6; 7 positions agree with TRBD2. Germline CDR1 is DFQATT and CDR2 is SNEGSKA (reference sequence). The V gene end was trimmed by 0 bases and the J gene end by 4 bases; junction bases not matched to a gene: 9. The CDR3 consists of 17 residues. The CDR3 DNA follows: TGCAGTGCTAGAGATACGTGGGGGGAGGGCGGGGCCAACGTCCTGACTTTC. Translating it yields CSARDTWGEGGANVLTF.

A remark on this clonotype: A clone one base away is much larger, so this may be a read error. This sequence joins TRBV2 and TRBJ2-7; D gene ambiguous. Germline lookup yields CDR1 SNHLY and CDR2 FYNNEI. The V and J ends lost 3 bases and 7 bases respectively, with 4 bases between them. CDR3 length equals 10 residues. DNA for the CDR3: TGTGCCAGCAGTGACGAGGAGCAGTACTTC. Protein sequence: CASSDEEQYF. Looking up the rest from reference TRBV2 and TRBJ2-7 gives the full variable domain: EPEVTQTPSHQVTQMGQEVILRCVPISNHLYFYWYRQILGQKVEFLVSFYNNEISEKSEIFDDQFSVERPDGSNFTLKIRSTKLEDSAMYFCASSDEEQYFGPGTRLTVT.

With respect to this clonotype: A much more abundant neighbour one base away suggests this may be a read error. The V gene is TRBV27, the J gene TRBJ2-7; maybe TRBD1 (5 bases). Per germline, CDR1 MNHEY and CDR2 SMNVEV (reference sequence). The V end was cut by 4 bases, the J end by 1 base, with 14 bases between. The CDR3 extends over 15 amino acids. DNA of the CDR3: TGTGCCAGCAGTTCCCGCAGGGATTCATCCTACGAGCAGTACTTC. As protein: CASSSRRDSSYEQYF.